A selection of T cell receptor beta chains follows, all from one sample in a study of shared clonotypes between healthy human individuals. Method: immunoSEQ multiplex PCR; TCRdb's copy keeps in-frame clones and lacks some. Of over a million clones detected, 95% to 99% appear once; the ten largest clones hold roughly 0.42%. The sample was naive CD4+ T cells sorted from blood. All receptors derive from a man under 40 in good health. The CDR3 runs from the conserved cysteine through the conserved F or W. D genes are given only for firm matches. Part of the rows lack a size; the others show once, few, many or a class for expanded clones.

NA	TRBV29-1	NA	TRBJ2-7	CSVRGSPYEQYF	TGCAGCGTTCGAGGGTCTCCCTACGAGCAGTACTTC
NA	TRBV5-1	NA	TRBJ2-6	CASSLWGLTTISGANVLTF	TGCGCCAGCAGCTTGTGGGGCCTAACCACGATCTCTGGGGCCAACGTCCTGACTTTC
NA	TRBV18	NA	TRBJ2-7	CASSLSVGAGYEQYF	TGTGCCAGCTCACTTTCGGTGGGGGCTGGGTACGAGCAGTACTTC
NA	TRBV14	TRBD2	TRBJ2-1	CASSQQFVTSGSSYNEQFF	TGTGCCAGCAGCCAACAATTCGTTACTAGCGGTAGCTCCTACAATGAGCAGTTCTTC
NA	TRBV15	NA	TRBJ2-2	CATSNLEDGELFF	TGTGCCACCAGCAATCTTGAGGACGGGGAGCTGTTTTTT
NA	TRBV5-6	NA	TRBJ2-3	CASSSGASTDTQYF	TGTGCCAGCAGCTCAGGGGCTAGTACAGATACGCAGTATTTT
NA	TRBV6-1	NA	TRBJ2-7	CASSEARAYEQYF	TGTGCCAGCAGTGAAGCGCGGGCCTACGAGCAGTACTTC
NA	TRBV11-2	TRBD1	TRBJ2-5	CASSLVPDRVQETQYF	TGTGCCAGCAGCTTAGTGCCGGACAGGGTCCAAGAGACCCAGTACTTC
NA	TRBV2	NA	TRBJ2-5	CASRLKTQYF	TGTGCCAGCCGCCTAAAGACCCAGTACTTC
NA	TRBV7-3	TRBD1	TRBJ1-1	CASSLIRTGHRTEAFF	TGTGCCAGCAGCTTAATCCGGACAGGGCATAGGACTGAAGCTTTCTTT
NA	TRBV29-1	TRBD1	TRBJ2-5	CSVETGVWETQYF	TGCAGCGTTGAAACAGGGGTTTGGGAGACCCAGTACTTC
NA	TRBV27	TRBD1	TRBJ1-4	CASSADRLRGKLFF	TGTGCCAGCAGTGCGGACAGGTTAAGAGGAAAACTGTTTTTT
once	TRBV7-2	NA	TRBJ1-3	CASSFGIRNTIYF	TGTGCCAGCAGCTTCGGAATCCGAAACACCATATATTTT
NA	TRBV28	NA	TRBJ2-5	CASSLGQLQETQYF	TGTGCCAGCAGTTTAGGACAATTACAAGAGACCCAGTACTTC
NA	TRBV5-1	NA	TRBJ2-5	CASSLAWGRETQYF	TGCGCCAGCAGCTTGGCATGGGGGCGAGAGACCCAGTACTTC
NA	TRBV5-1	NA	TRBJ2-2	CASSLGTNTGELFF	TGCGCCAGCAGCTTGGGTACGAACACCGGGGAGCTGTTTTTT
NA	TRBV30	NA	TRBJ2-3	CAWSGGDTQYF	TGTGCCTGGAGTGGCGGCGATACGCAGTATTTT
NA	TRBV19	TRBD1	TRBJ1-5	CASKGQVNSNQPQHF	TGTGCCAGTAAGGGACAGGTCAATAGCAATCAGCCCCAGCATTTT
NA	TRBV28	TRBD2	TRBJ2-3	CASLNGLAGGPRPSYSDTQYF	TGTGCCAGCCTTAATGGGCTAGCGGGAGGGCCTCGACCCAGCTATTCAGATACGCAGTATTTT
NA	TRBV28	NA	TRBJ1-1	CASGGLLRTEAFF	TGTGCCAGCGGGGGTCTATTGCGGACTGAAGCTTTCTTT
NA	TRBV29-1	NA	TRBJ2-5	CSVADRIPETQYF	TGCAGCGTAGCGGACAGAATACCAGAGACCCAGTACTTC
NA	TRBV10-1	NA	TRBJ2-7	CASSERGDAYEQYF	TGCGCCAGCAGTGAGAGGGGGGACGCCTACGAGCAGTACTTC